The 22 T cell receptor beta chains given below trace back to one sample, sequenced in a study of T cell responses to AZD1222 COVID-19 vaccine. The table came from immunoSEQ multiplex PCR; TCRdb's copy has only in-frame clones and leaves some out. Here the sample spans roughly 100,000 clones, about 90% being singletons. Sequencing used peripheral blood, obtained 28 days after the second AZD1222 dose. Source of these receptors: an adult who received the AZD1222 COVID-19 vaccine.

The V and J genes are TRBV5-1 and TRBJ1-2; 9 nucleotides agree with TRBD1. After removal of 5 bases from V and 3 bases from J, the junction contained 8 bases not matched to a gene. The germline CDR1 and CDR2 sequences are SGHRS and YFSETQ. CDR3 size: 15 residues. CDR3 nucleotides: TGCGCCAGCAGAGATACAGGGGGCGACGACTATGGCTACACCTTC. Amino acids: CASRDTGGDDYGYTF.

The genes are TRBV12-5 and TRBJ1-1, with D perhaps TRBD1 (6 bases). This CDR3 contains 15 residues. Germline CDR1 reads LGHNT; CDR2 reads FRNRAP. Trimming shortened V by 2 bases and J by 3 bases, and 13 bases separated the two germline ends. Written as DNA, the CDR3 is TGTGCTAGTGGTTTGTACGGGGGGCGGGACACTGAAGCTTTCTTT. Protein sequence: CASGLYGGRDTEAFF.

On this clone itself: Additional DNA sequences in this sample encode the identical CDR3. The chain is built from TRBV30 and TRBJ2-7; D is undetermined. Germline V lookup: CDR1 GTSNPN, CDR2 SVGIG (reference sequence). The V and J ends lost 2 bases and 4 bases respectively, with 6 bases between them. This CDR3 is 11 amino acids long. The CDR3 nucleotides read TGTGCCTGGAGTTTAGGGTACGAGCAGTACTTC. It translates to CAWSLGYEQYF.

This clone appeared a single time. V usage is TRBV6-5 and J usage is TRBJ2-3; D unclear. Germline V gene sequence: CDR1 MNHEY, CDR2 SVGAGI. Trimming took 4 bases from V and 2 from J, leaving 10 bases between them. There are 14 residues in the CDR3. The CDR3 bases are TGTGCCAGCAGTTCAAACTACTACACAGATACGCAGTATTTT. Translation: CASSSNYYTDTQYF.

This clone occurred a few times. The chain joins TRBV5-1 to TRBJ1-2, with TRBD1 identical over 8 bases. The germline V gene encodes CDR1 SGHRS and CDR2 YFSETQ. The CDR3 length is 14 residues. With V trimmed by 4 bases and J by 6 bases, 8 bases remained unmatched. DNA of the CDR3: TGCGCCAGCAGCCTGGACAGGGAGGTAAATGGCTACACCTTC. It translates to CASSLDREVNGYTF. The full variable domain, rest sourced from reference TRBV5-1 and TRBJ1-2, is KAGVTQTPRYLIKTRGQQVTLSCSPISGHRSVSWYQQTPGQGLQFLFEYFSETQRNKGNFPGRFSGRQFSNSRSEMNVSTLELGDSALYLCASSLDREVNGYTFGSGTRLTVV.

The genes are TRBV3-1 (or the pseudogene TRBV3-2) and TRBJ2-1, with 7 bases fitting TRBD1. With V trimmed by 1 base and J by 8 bases, 5 bases remained unmatched. Germline values: CDR1 LGHDT, CDR2 YNNKEL (reference sequence). The CDR3 length is 14 residues. CDR3 sequence (DNA): TGTGCCAGCAGCCAAGGACAGGGATGGTATGAGCAGTTCTTC. Translation gives CASSQGQGWYEQFF.

The chain recombines TRBV7-3 with TRBJ2-1, with 9 bases fitting TRBD2. The CDR3 sequence is 17 residues long. Germline V gene sequence: CDR1 SGHTA, CDR2 FQGTGA. The V segment lost 4 bases and the J segment 4 bases; nucleotides outside the gene matches: 11. This chain's CDR3 is CASSSSRGSGGYNEQFF. The CDR3 DNA sequence: TGTGCCAGCAGCTCCTCTCGGGGTAGCGGGGGTTACAATGAGCAGTTCTTC.

In the case of this clone: A read error may account for a junction end that differs from germline. The genes are TRBV7-7 and TRBJ2-2, with D uncertain. Germline CDR1 and CDR2: SSHAT and FNYEAQ (reference sequence). The CDR3 runs 15 residues. CDR3 amino acids: CASSDPAGRTGELFF. CDR3 coding DNA: TGTGCTAGCAGCGACCCAGCCGGCCGAACCGGGGAGCTGTTTTTT.

The chain recombines TRBV7-3 with TRBJ2-1; 15 bases line up with TRBD2. With 5 bases clipped from V and 12 bases from J, the junction kept 2 bases outside the gene matches. This CDR3 has 13 residues. In germline, CDR1 is SGHTA, CDR2 FQGTGA. CDR3 in amino acids: CASSGTSGGLQFF. The CDR3, as DNA: TGTGCCAGCAGCGGGACTAGCGGGGGGCTGCAGTTCTTC.

The chain joins TRBV27 to TRBJ2-5; possible D gene TRBD1, 7 bases. The CDR3 length is 15 residues. Germline V gene sequence: CDR1 MNHEY, CDR2 SMNVEV (reference sequence). The V end was cut by 4 bases, the J end by 5 bases, with 17 bases between. The CDR3 sequence is CASSSGGTAVETQYF. As DNA, the CDR3 is TGTGCCAGCAGTTCTGGAGGGACAGCCGTTGAGACCCAGTACTTC.

The V and J genes are TRBV9 and TRBJ2-7; possibly TRBD2 for D (7 bases). From germline, CDR1 is SGDLS and CDR2 YYNGEE. The CDR3 sequence is 15 residues long. The V and J ends lost 3 bases and 2 bases respectively, with 15 bases between them. CDR3 DNA sequence: TGTGCCAGCAGCGCGGGGGGAGACAGGCCCTACGAGCAGTACTTC. Encoded protein: CASSAGGDRPYEQYF.

The chain combines TRBV9 with TRBJ2-7; D unclear. Germline V gene lookup returns CDR1 SGDLS and CDR2 YYNGEE. This CDR3 region has 14 residues. V was shortened by 0 bases and J by 2 bases, with 9 bases between the two germline ends. CDR3 in amino acids: CASSVGPEPYEQYF. CDR3 DNA: TGTGCCAGCAGCGTAGGTCCAGAACCCTACGAGCAGTACTTC.

This chain uses TRBV5-1 with TRBJ2-1, with D unclear. V gave up 2 bases and J gave up 13 bases, with 13 bases separating them. The CDR3 covers 12 residues. Germline lookup yields CDR1 SGHRS and CDR2 YFSETQ. DNA for the CDR3: TGCGCCAGCAGCTTAGGATCCCGGGTCCAGTTCTTC. Translation: CASSLGSRVQFF.

The chain combines TRBV7-2 with TRBJ1-2, with D maybe TRBD1 (6 bases). CDR3 length: 14 residues. CDR1 is SGHTA and CDR2 is FQGNSA in the germline V gene. V was trimmed by 5 bases and J by 8 bases, leaving 18 bases between them. The CDR3 protein is CASSPPGHIIGYTF. In DNA, the CDR3 is TGTGCCAGCAGCCCCCCGGGACACATCATCGGCTACACCTTC.

The J gene is TRBJ2-7, the V gene TRBV9; TRBD1 aligns across 8 bases. With 0 bases clipped from V and 4 bases from J, the junction kept 6 bases outside the gene matches. This CDR3 region has 15 residues. CDR1 is SGDLS and CDR2 is YYNGEE in the germline V gene. The CDR3 bases are TGTGCCAGCAGCGTAGAACAGGGGGTTACGTACGAGCAGTACTTC. Translating it yields CASSVEQGVTYEQYF.

J is TRBJ2-7 and V is TRBV2; 11 bases fit TRBD1. The CDR3 spans 16 residues. J gave up 0 bases and V 3 bases, and 4 bases lay outside the gene matches. Germline V gives CDR1 SNHLY, CDR2 FYNNEI. The CDR3 is CASSDPGTGGSYEQYF. DNA of the CDR3: TGTGCCAGCAGTGACCCCGGGACAGGGGGCTCCTACGAGCAGTACTTC.

The chain recombines TRBV9 with TRBJ1-2; maybe TRBD1 (5 bases). The length of the CDR3 is 16 residues. The germline CDR1 and CDR2 sequences are SGDLS and YYNGEE. The V end lost 0 bases, the J end lost 1 base, and 13 bases lay between the germline ends. CDR3: CASSVAVTGGNYGYTF. The CDR3 DNA reads TGTGCCAGCAGCGTAGCGGTTACGGGGGGTAACTATGGCTACACCTTC.

This clone was observed once. The chain has TRBV5-1 and TRBJ1-1; no firm D call. Germline lookup yields CDR1 SGHRS and CDR2 YFSETQ. Trimming pared 0 bases from V and 0 bases from J, leaving 12 bases between. CDR3 length: 16 amino acids. CDR3 loop: CASSLAVDTVNTEAFF. The CDR3 DNA reads TGCGCCAGCAGCTTGGCCGTGGATACGGTGAACACTGAAGCTTTCTTT.

The rearrangement uses TRBV10-2 and TRBJ1-5; D perhaps matches TRBD1 (5 bases). The ends were cut back, 5 bases at V and 6 bases at J, with 14 bases in the middle. Germline CDR1 and CDR2: WSHSY and SAAADI. The CDR3 loop spans 14 amino acids. The CDR3 region has the DNA TGCGCCAGCAGTCAGGGTTACGTTCCTCAGCCCCAGCATTTT. This gives the protein CASSQGYVPQPQHF.

The V gene is TRBV3-1 (or the pseudogene TRBV3-2), the J gene TRBJ2-7; D perhaps matches TRBD2 (6 bases). V was cut by 6 bases and J by 3 bases, with 21 bases left in between. In germline, CDR1 is LGHDT, CDR2 YNNKEL (reference sequence). The length of the CDR3 is 16 residues. Here the CDR3 reads CASSPQSGGIRYEQYF. The CDR3 nucleotides read TGTGCCAGCAGTCCCCAGTCTGGCGGGATACGCTACGAGCAGTACTTC.

V usage is TRBV5-4 and J usage is TRBJ2-2, with D possibly being TRBD2 (5 bases). The CDR3 covers 15 residues. Germline V gives CDR1 SGHNT, CDR2 YYREEE (reference sequence). V lost 4 bases to trimming and J lost 5 bases, with 15 bases between them. The CDR3 coding sequence is TGTGCCAGCAGCCGAGCGGCCGTCAGGACCGGGGAGCTGTTTTTT. Its protein product is CASSRAAVRTGELFF. Based on the CDR3 plus reference TRBV5-4 and TRBJ2-2, the full variable domain is ETGVTQSPTHLIKTRGQQVTLRCSSQSGHNTVSWYQQALGQGPQFIFQYYREEENGRGNFPPRFSGLQFPNYSSELNVNALELDDSALYLCASSRAAVRTGELFFGEGSRLTVL.

This clone was detected only once. The rearrangement links TRBV7-3 to TRBJ1-1; D possibly corresponds to TRBD1 (6 bases). CDR3 length equals 16 residues. Looked up from germline, CDR1 is SGHTA and CDR2 is FQGTGA. The V end was cut by 5 bases, the J end by 1 base, with 17 bases between. The CDR3 nucleotides are TGTGCCAGCAGCCCCCGCTCAGGGGCGGGGAACACTGAAGCTTTCTTT. Amino acid sequence: CASSPRSGAGNTEAFF.